This T cell receptor beta chain was recorded in a study of shared clonotypes between healthy human individuals. Naive CD8 cells comprised CD45RO-negative, CCR7-positively selected cells, excluding terminally differentiated effector memory CD45RA+ cells. Study-level points and caveats: Sequencing depth was a factor that was expected to affect clonotype sharing among donors. A handful of donors shared approximately 5% of their naive CD4 clonotypes. Generation probabilities of non-shared clonotypes were lower (relative to those shared by all four donors).

Trimming cost V 9 bases and J 3 bases, with 12 bases left between them. The germline CDR1 and CDR2 sequences are WSHSY and SAAADI. This CDR3 region has 12 residues. To note about this clone: What it binds is unknown.

Deep level was the assay's run setting. Assay: immunoSEQ multiplex PCR; the TCRdb copy retains only in-frame clones and omits some. Counted here are just over 2,000,000 clones, roughly 95% occurring once; the ten biggest clones make up 0.9% to 1.3%. V is TRBV10-2 and J is TRBJ2-7; maybe TRBD1 (5 bases). This TCR was recovered from a man in his late teens or twenties in good health. Sequenced: naive CD8+ T cells sorted from blood. The CDR3, as DNA: TGCGCCAGTGGCGACAGCCTCTACGAGCAGTACTTC. Translating gives CASGDSLYEQYF.